One and the same sample provided the 11 T cell receptor beta chains below, sequenced in a study of shared clonotypes between healthy human individuals (TCRdb year 2020). Preparation of the library involved the immunoSEQ multiplex PCR assay. Entries here come from immuneACCESS through TCRdb and include only in-frame sequences with V and J called. Some clones fail to appear in such tables; in the studies checked, an unresolved V gene covers under half of the shortfall, and the cause of the remainder is unknown. The sample profile shows around 2,000,000 clones; over 85% of them were found once. 0.1% to 0.15% of the sample is in the top ten clones. Sequences were obtained from naive CD4+ T cells sorted from blood. This specimen's cell subset or site label, per the study, means: CD45RA+ positively selected. The source of these receptors is a man aged 18-30 years in good health.

The rearrangement joins TRBV5-5 to TRBJ1-5; TRBD1 might be the D (5 bases). Germline V gene lookup returns CDR1 SGHKS and CDR2 YYEKEE (reference sequence). V lost 5 bases to trimming and J lost 3 bases, with 15 bases between them. The CDR3 spans 15 residues. This chain's CDR3 is CASSSQGRNNQPQHF. CDR3 sequence (DNA): TGTGCCAGCAGTTCCCAGGGCAGAAACAATCAGCCCCAGCATTTT.

The genes are TRBV5-1 and TRBJ2-7, with 7 bases that match TRBD1. The CDR3 sequence is 14 residues long. V shed 4 bases and J 0 bases; nucleotides not matched to a gene: 4. Looked up from germline, CDR1 is SGHRS and CDR2 is YFSETQ. In DNA, the CDR3 is TGCGCCAGCAGCGAAACAGGGGTCTCCTACGAGCAGTACTTC. Translating it yields CASSETGVSYEQYF.

V is TRBV10-3 and J is TRBJ2-7; TRBD1 aligns across 10 bases. The J segment lost 3 bases and the V segment lost 5 bases, leaving 4 bases of the junction unmatched. This CDR3 spans 14 amino acids. The germline V gene has CDR1 ENHRY and CDR2 SYGVKD. This CDR3 reads CAISSWDRGYEQYF. DNA of the CDR3: TGTGCCATCAGTAGTTGGGACAGGGGCTACGAGCAGTACTTC.

Of note for this clone: This same CDR3 is encoded by further DNA sequences in the sample. The chain joins TRBV7-3 to TRBJ2-3, with D uncertain. The CDR3 length is 15 residues. The germline V gene has CDR1 SGHTA and CDR2 FQGTGA. Trimming removed 0 bases from V and 2 bases from J, with 9 bases in between. The CDR3 here is CASSLTGTSTDTQYF. CDR3 in DNA: TGTGCCAGCAGCTTAACAGGCACGTCCACAGATACGCAGTATTTT.

V gene TRBV5-6 combines with J gene TRBJ1-2; a weak D match, TRBD1 (6 bases). The V end was cut by 2 bases, the J end by 5 bases, with 10 bases between. This CDR3 has 13 residues. From germline, CDR1 is SGHDT and CDR2 YYEEEE. DNA for the CDR3: TGTGCCAGCAGCTTACAGGGCGGGTATGGCTACACCTTC. Amino acids: CASSLQGGYGYTF.

The chain combines TRBV7-2 with TRBJ1-1; the match to TRBD1 covers 9 bases. The V gene's germline CDR1 is SGHTA and CDR2 FQGNSA. This CDR3 region has 15 residues. Trimming at V came to 6 bases and at J to 6 bases, leaving 11 bases not matched to a gene. The CDR3 spells CASRLRDRDIAEAFF. As DNA, the CDR3 is TGTGCCAGCAGGCTACGGGACAGGGATATCGCTGAAGCTTTCTTT.

The chain employs TRBV5-8 and TRBJ2-7; a weak D match, TRBD1 (6 bases). Germline V gene sequence: CDR1 SGHTS, CDR2 YDEGEE. The CDR3 runs to 14 residues. The germline V and J ends were trimmed by 3 bases and 5 bases, with 15 bases remaining between them. CDR3 nucleotide sequence: TGTGCCAGCAGCTCCGGGACAAGGCGCCACGAGCAGTACTTC. Translated, it gives CASSSGTRRHEQYF.

The chain links TRBV6-6 to TRBJ2-7, with D possibly being TRBD1 or TRBD2 (5 bases each). The CDR3 totals 14 residues. Per the germline V gene, CDR1 is MNHNY and CDR2 is SVGAGI (reference sequence). V gave up 5 bases and J gave up 2 bases, with 13 bases separating them. This CDR3 reads CASSRGELAYEQYF. The CDR3 DNA sequence: TGTGCCAGCAGTAGAGGGGAACTCGCCTACGAGCAGTACTTC.

The chain recombines TRBV18 with TRBJ1-1, with TRBD1 as a possible D gene (5 bases). Germline V CDR1 and CDR2: KGHSH, LQKENI. Trimming removed 1 base from V and 5 bases from J, with 17 bases in between. The CDR3 totals 16 residues. The CDR3 nucleotides are TGTGCCAGCTCACCACGCTCCAGGGAGTTTGGTACTGAAGCTTTCTTT. It translates to CASSPRSREFGTEAFF.

The CDR3 protein is CAISGDRVYEQYF. In DNA form, the CDR3 reads TGTGCCATCAGTGGAGACAGGGTCTACGAGCAGTACTTC. V gene TRBV10-3 combines with J gene TRBJ2-7; 7 bases map to TRBD1. This CDR3 contains 13 residues. CDR1 is ENHRY, CDR2 SYGVKD, per germline. J was trimmed by 3 bases and V by 4 bases; bases with no gene match: 3.

This clone occurred once. The gene calls are TRBV4-1 and TRBJ2-5; maybe TRBD2 (6 bases). The CDR3 spans 13 residues. Germline V gives CDR1 MGHRA, CDR2 YSYEKL. Trimming took 4 bases from V and 5 from J, leaving 11 bases between them. CDR3 amino acids: CASSPGTWETQYF. The DNA for the CDR3 is TGCGCCAGCAGCCCAGGGACTTGGGAGACCCAGTACTTC.